The 19 T cell receptor beta chains below were found in one sample sequenced in a study of T cell responses to AZD1222 COVID-19 vaccine. The assay was immunoSEQ multiplex PCR, and TCRdb's table has in-frame clones only and misses some. The repertoire holds 150,000 to 200,000 clones, with around 87% as singletons. The specimen comprised peripheral blood, sampled on day 0 of MenACWY control vaccination. The receptors originated from an adult in good health.

This chain links TRBV28 with TRBJ1-1, with D tentatively TRBD1 (5 bases). Germline V gene sequence: CDR1 MDHEN, CDR2 SYDVKM. The CDR3 contains 16 residues. Deletions cut 2 bases from V and 4 bases from J, with 17 bases between. CDR3 sequence (DNA): TGTGCCAGCAGTTTAGAGTATGGCAGGGTGGGCACTGAAGCTTTCTTT. As protein: CASSLEYGRVGTEAFF.

The gene calls are TRBV7-9 and TRBJ2-1, with 11 bases that match TRBD2. J was trimmed by 7 bases and V by 5 bases; bases with no gene match: 7. Germline V CDR1 and CDR2: SEHNR, FQNEAQ (reference sequence). The CDR3 extends over 15 amino acids. The CDR3 is CASSATSGSLNEQFF. As DNA, the CDR3 is TGTGCCAGCAGCGCAACTAGCGGGAGTTTGAATGAGCAGTTCTTC. The complete variable domain, with remaining parts taken from reference TRBV7-9 and TRBJ2-1, reads DTGVSQNPRHKITKRGQNVTFRCDPISEHNRLYWYRQTLGQGPEFLTYFQNEAQLEKSRLLSDRFSAERPKGSFSTLEIQRTEQGDSAMYLCASSATSGSLNEQFFGPGTRLTVL.

Only a few counts were recorded for this clone. Other DNA sequences in this sample translate to the same CDR3. The rearrangement uses TRBV6-1 and TRBJ2-1; 8 bases are a match to TRBD2. The length of the CDR3 is 15 residues. V was clipped by 0 bases and J by 3 bases; unmatched bases: 1. CDR1 and CDR2 (germline): MNHNS, SASEGT. The CDR3 loop reads CASSEALAVYNEQFF. In nucleotides, the CDR3 is TGTGCCAGCAGTGAAGCACTAGCGGTCTACAATGAGCAGTTCTTC.

The chain links TRBV28 to TRBJ2-1; 12 bases match TRBD2. Germline values: CDR1 MDHEN, CDR2 SYDVKM. V lost 6 bases to trimming and J lost 9 bases; unmatched junction nucleotides: 15. The CDR3 runs to 17 residues. CDR3: CASSPRLAGVLSLEQFF. CDR3 DNA sequence: TGTGCCAGCAGCCCACGACTAGCGGGAGTTCTTTCTCTTGAGCAGTTCTTC.

The chain links TRBV28 to TRBJ2-5, with TRBD1 as a possible D gene (6 bases). The germline V gene encodes CDR1 MDHEN and CDR2 SYDVKM. The V gene lost 5 bases and the J gene lost 1 base, with 11 bases spanning the gap. There are 14 residues in the CDR3. The CDR3 is CASSPTGSQETQYF. The CDR3 DNA reads TGTGCCAGCAGTCCCACAGGGTCCCAAGAGACCCAGTACTTC.

The chain combines TRBV30 with TRBJ2-2; the match to TRBD2 covers 10 bases. The V gene end was trimmed by 4 bases and the J gene end by 0 bases; junction bases not matched to a gene: 8. This CDR3 contains 17 residues. Germline V gives CDR1 GTSNPN, CDR2 SVGIG (reference sequence). The CDR3, as DNA: TGTGCCTGGATCTATAGCGGGGGGATACCGAACACCGGGGAGCTGTTTTTT. It yields the protein CAWIYSGGIPNTGELFF.

The chain uses TRBV6-2 or TRBV6-3 and TRBJ2-7; D could derive from TRBD1 or TRBD2 (5 bases each). With 6 bases removed from V and 2 bases from J, the gap between germline ends came to 17 bases. Germline CDR1 MNHEY, CDR2 SVGEGT. The CDR3 loop spans 15 amino acids. For the CDR3, the DNA is TGTGCCAGCAGCGCCGCCGGGACGGGACCCTACGAGCAGTACTTC. Protein product: CASSAAGTGPYEQYF.

This chain links TRBV2 with TRBJ1-6; 7 nucleotides match TRBD1. The CDR3 runs 15 residues. The V and J ends lost 4 bases and 9 bases, in that order; junction bases with no gene match: 9. Germline values: CDR1 SNHLY, CDR2 FYNNEI. Here the CDR3 DNA reads TGTGCCAGCAGTGCCCGACAGGGAAATAGTTCACCCCTCCACTTT. Its protein is CASSARQGNSSPLHF.

This chain links TRBV7-6 with TRBJ2-1; tentative D call: TRBD1 (6 bases). Trimming cost V 0 bases and J 7 bases, with 19 bases left between them. The CDR3 sequence is 17 residues long. Germline CDR1 reads SGHVS; CDR2 reads FNYEAQ. The CDR3 DNA sequence: TGTGCCAGCAGCTTAGCCTCAGGGGCGAATAACGTGAATGAGCAGTTCTTC. Its protein product is CASSLASGANNVNEQFF.

The chain has TRBV28 and TRBJ2-7; 8 bases are shared with TRBD1. Trimming took 4 bases from V and 7 from J; bases not matched to a gene: 12. There are 15 residues in the CDR3. In germline, CDR1 is MDHEN, CDR2 SYDVKM. The CDR3 DNA sequence: TGTGCCAGCAGTTCAAACCCCCAGGGGGCTGAAGAGCAGTACTTC. It codes for CASSSNPQGAEEQYF.

In this sample, this clone turned up once. V is TRBV14 and J is TRBJ1-4, with unresolved D. The germline gives CDR1 SGHDN, CDR2 FVKESK. The CDR3 consists of 13 residues. The ends were cut back, 0 bases at V and 14 bases at J, with 13 bases in the middle. Here the CDR3 reads CASSQDLPGKLFF. CDR3 DNA sequence: TGTGCCAGCAGCCAAGATCTCCCGGGGAAGCTGTTTTTT.

This chain connects TRBV28 to TRBJ1-2, with 9 positions matching TRBD1. The CDR3 is made up of 15 amino acids. V shed 5 bases and J 5 bases; nucleotides not matched to a gene: 9. Per germline, CDR1 MDHEN and CDR2 SYDVKM. The CDR3 DNA sequence: TGTGCCAGCAGTCCCAGGGGACAGGGACTTTATGGCTACACCTTC. Translating gives CASSPRGQGLYGYTF.

The chain combines TRBV9 with TRBJ2-2; 7 bases are a match to TRBD1. J lost 2 bases, V lost 3 bases, and 7 bases had no gene match. The CDR3 extends over 16 amino acids. Looked up from germline, CDR1 is SGDLS and CDR2 is YYNGEE. The CDR3 spells CASSASDRVNTGELFF. For the CDR3, the DNA is TGTGCCAGCAGCGCCAGCGACAGGGTTAACACCGGGGAGCTGTTTTTT.

This chain connects TRBV7-9 to TRBJ2-5; tentatively, D is TRBD1 or TRBD2 (5 bases each). V lost 1 base and J 5 bases, leaving 14 bases between the germline ends. The CDR3 has 15 residues. Germline lookup yields CDR1 SEHNR and CDR2 FQNEAQ (reference sequence). CDR3 in amino acids: CASSLGGAPGETQYF. The DNA for the CDR3 is TGTGCCAGCAGCTTAGGGGGCGCCCCGGGGGAGACCCAGTACTTC.

This clone was counted only a few times. The rearrangement joins TRBV6-5 to TRBJ2-1, with TRBD2 matching 8 bases. The CDR3 runs 15 residues. The germline gives CDR1 MNHEY, CDR2 SVGAGI. The ends lost 6 bases at V and 7 bases at J; junction bases unmatched: 11. DNA for the CDR3: TGTGCCAGCAGATCGGGAGATAGCGGGAAGAATGAGCAGTTCTTC. It codes for CASRSGDSGKNEQFF.

This chain uses TRBV7-2 with TRBJ2-5, with 8 bases aligning to TRBD2. The CDR3 is 17 amino acids. Germline V lookup: CDR1 SGHTA, CDR2 FQGNSA. V trimming: 1 base; J trimming: 1 base; junction bases outside the gene matches: 8. This CDR3 is CASSLVVAGLVQETQYF. The DNA for the CDR3 is TGTGCCAGCAGCTTAGTGGTAGCGGGGTTGGTCCAAGAGACCCAGTACTTC.

Concerning this clone itself: The junction shows a germline mismatch at one end, possibly a read error. This sequence joins TRBV5-6 and TRBJ1-1; 8 positions agree with TRBD1. CDR1 and CDR2 from the germline V gene are SGHDT and YYEEEE. This CDR3 comprises 16 residues. This CDR3 reads CASSFPPWDRTSDAFF. CDR3 in DNA: TGTGCCAGCAGCTTCCCTCCCTGGGACAGGACGTCTGATGCTTTCTTT.

V is TRBV7-2 and J is TRBJ1-2, with D possibly matching TRBD1 (5 bases). V lost 2 bases to trimming and J lost 0 bases, with 13 bases between them. Germline values: CDR1 SGHTA, CDR2 FQGNSA. The CDR3 covers 16 residues. CDR3 sequence reads: CASSLNGGGANYGYTF. CDR3 nucleotide sequence: TGTGCCAGCAGCTTAAATGGGGGTGGAGCTAACTATGGCTACACCTTC.

This clone was found once. No conserved phenylalanine or tryptophan ends this CDR3, so it is likely a read error. It is unclear where the CDR3 begins or ends on the DNA, so no DNA is shown, and the CDR3 is as TCRdb lists it. V and J are TRBV11-3 and TRBJ2-7. From germline, CDR1 is SGHNT and CDR2 YENEEA. Both ends counted, the CDR3 spans 8 residues. The CDR3 loop reads CASSFVPD.